This T cell receptor beta chain was recovered during a study of T cells in Graves' hyperthyroidism and ophthalmopathy. Regarding the study as a whole: The model anticipated ophthalmopathy a median approximately 6.6 months pre-onset. The blood repertoire included most of the expanded thyroid clonotypes above 0.001.

Amplification yielded TCR beta CDR3 regions, with RNA transcripts as the source. The TCR CDR3 first-round RT-PCR relied on the HTBI primer set. One entry per CDR3 protein results from TCRdb running MiXCR on the multiplex PCR reads. The sample includes 450,000 to 500,000 distinct CDR3 sequences, approximately 23% of them seen just once. Trimming at V came to 8 bases and at J to 8 bases, leaving 7 bases not matched to a gene. This CDR3 has 13 residues. CDR1 MNHNS and CDR2 SASEGT come from the germline V gene. A NOSPECS grade of at least 4, a Clinical Activity Score of at least 3 and duration under 3 months were recorded in ophthalmopathy patients. Patients having uncontrolled infection, another autoimmune disease, pregnancy or lactation were not included. This clonotype has a count of ten or more. Its specificity is unknown.

This sequence originates from a woman in her sixties or seventies with Graves' ophthalmopathy. The sample consisted of blood. V gene TRBV6-1 combines with J gene TRBJ1-2, with 11 nucleotides matching TRBD1. As DNA, the CDR3 is TGTGCCAGCCAGGGACAGGGGGGAGGAGGCTACACCTTC. This translates into CASQGQGGGGYTF.